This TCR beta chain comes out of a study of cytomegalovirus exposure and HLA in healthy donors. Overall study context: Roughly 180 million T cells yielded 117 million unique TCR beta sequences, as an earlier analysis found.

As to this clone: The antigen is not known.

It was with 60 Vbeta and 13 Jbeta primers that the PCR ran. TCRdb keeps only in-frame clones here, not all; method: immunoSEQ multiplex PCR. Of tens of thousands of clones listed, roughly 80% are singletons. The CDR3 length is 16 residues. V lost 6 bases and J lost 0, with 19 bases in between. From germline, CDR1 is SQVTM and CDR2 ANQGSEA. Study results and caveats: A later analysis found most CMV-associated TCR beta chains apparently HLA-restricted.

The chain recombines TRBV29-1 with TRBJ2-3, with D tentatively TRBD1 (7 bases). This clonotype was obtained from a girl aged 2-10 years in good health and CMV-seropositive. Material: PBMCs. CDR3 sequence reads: CSVTGTAGSSTDTQYF. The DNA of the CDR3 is TGCAGCGTAACCGGGACAGCGGGTTCAAGCACAGATACGCAGTATTTT.